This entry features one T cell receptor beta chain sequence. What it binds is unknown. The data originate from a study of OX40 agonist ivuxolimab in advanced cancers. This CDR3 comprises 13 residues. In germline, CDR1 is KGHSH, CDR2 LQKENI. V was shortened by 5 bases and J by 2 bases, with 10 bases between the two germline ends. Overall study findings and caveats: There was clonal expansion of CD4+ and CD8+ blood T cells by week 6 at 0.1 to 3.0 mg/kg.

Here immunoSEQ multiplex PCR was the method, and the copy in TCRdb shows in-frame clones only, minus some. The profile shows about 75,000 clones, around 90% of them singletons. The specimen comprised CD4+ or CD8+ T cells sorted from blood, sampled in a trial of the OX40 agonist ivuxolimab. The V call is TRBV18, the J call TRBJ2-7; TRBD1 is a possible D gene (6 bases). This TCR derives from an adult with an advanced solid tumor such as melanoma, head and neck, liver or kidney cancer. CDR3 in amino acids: CASSAGQTYEQYF. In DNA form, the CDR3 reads TGTGCCAGCTCAGCCGGACAGACCTACGAGCAGTACTTC.